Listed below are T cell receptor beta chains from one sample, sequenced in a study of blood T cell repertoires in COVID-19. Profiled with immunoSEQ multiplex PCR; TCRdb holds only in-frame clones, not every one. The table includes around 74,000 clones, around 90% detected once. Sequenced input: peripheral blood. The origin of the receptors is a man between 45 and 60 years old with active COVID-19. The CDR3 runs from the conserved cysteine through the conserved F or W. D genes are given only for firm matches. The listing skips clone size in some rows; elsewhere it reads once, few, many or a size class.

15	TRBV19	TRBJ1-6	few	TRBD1	CASKTTDRGDSPLHF	TGTGCCAGTAAAACCACCGACAGGGGTGATTCACCCCTCCACTTT
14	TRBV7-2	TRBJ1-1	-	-	CASSTRRGNTEAFF	TGTGCCAGCAGCACCCGCAGGGGGAACACTGAAGCTTTCTTT
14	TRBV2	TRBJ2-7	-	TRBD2	CASSGTSGTYEQYF	TGTGCCAGCAGTGGGACTAGCGGAACCTACGAGCAGTACTTC
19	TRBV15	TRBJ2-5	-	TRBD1	CATSRDRPPGQGLRETQYF	TGTGCCACCAGCAGAGATCGGCCCCCCGGACAGGGTCTTCGAGAGACCCAGTACTTC
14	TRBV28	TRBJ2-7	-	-	CASSFSSGLYEQYF	TGTGCCAGCAGTTTCTCGTCGGGACTGTACGAGCAGTACTTC
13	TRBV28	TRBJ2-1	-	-	CASSLRSIYEQFF	TGTGCCAGCAGTTTGCGGTCGATCTATGAGCAGTTCTTC
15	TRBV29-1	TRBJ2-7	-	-	CSALQYGEPAYEQYF	TGCAGCGCCTTGCAGTACGGGGAACCCGCCTACGAGCAGTACTTC
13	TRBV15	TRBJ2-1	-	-	CATSRDRGNEQFF	TGTGCCACCAGCAGAGATCGGGGGAATGAGCAGTTCTTC
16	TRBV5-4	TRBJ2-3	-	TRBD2	CASSWGGSGPPDTQYF	TGTGCCAGCAGCTGGGGGGGTAGCGGCCCCCCCGATACGCAGTATTTT
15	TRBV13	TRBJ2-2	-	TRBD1	CASSPWTGRTGELFF	TGTGCCAGCAGCCCATGGACAGGGCGGACCGGGGAGCTGTTTTTT
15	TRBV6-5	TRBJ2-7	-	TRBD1	CASSLTNRGPYEQYF	TGTGCCAGCAGTTTAACCAACAGGGGTCCCTACGAGCAGTACTTC
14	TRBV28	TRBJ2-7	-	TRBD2	CASSLAGVGLEQYF	TGTGCCAGCAGTTTAGCGGGAGTCGGTCTCGAGCAGTACTTC
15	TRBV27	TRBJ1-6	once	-	CASSFGDRAGSPLHF	TGTGCCAGCAGTTTTGGCGACCGAGCAGGTTCACCCCTCCACTTT
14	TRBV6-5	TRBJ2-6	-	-	CASNPGAGANVLTF	TGTGCCAGCAACCCAGGGGCTGGGGCCAACGTCCTGACTTTC
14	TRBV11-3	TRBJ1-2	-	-	CASSLKRRDYGYTF	TGTGCCAGCAGCTTAAAGCGCAGGGACTATGGCTACACCTTC
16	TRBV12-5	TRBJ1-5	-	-	CASGLNGGGSNQPQHF	TGTGCTAGTGGTTTGAATGGAGGTGGTAGCAATCAGCCCCAGCATTTT
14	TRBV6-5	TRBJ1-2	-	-	CASSLTTPNYGYTF	TGTGCCAGCAGTCTTACGACACCCAACTATGGCTACACCTTC